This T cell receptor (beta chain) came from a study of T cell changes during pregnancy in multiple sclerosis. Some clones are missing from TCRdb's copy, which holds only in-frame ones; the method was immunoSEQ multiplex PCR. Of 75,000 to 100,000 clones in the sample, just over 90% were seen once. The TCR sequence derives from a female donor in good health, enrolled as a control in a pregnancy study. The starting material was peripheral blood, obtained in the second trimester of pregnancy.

CDR3 DNA: TGTGCCATCAGTGTACAGGGCGCAGGCAATCAGCCCCAGCATTTT. Its protein is CAISVQGAGNQPQHF. This chain uses TRBV10-3 with TRBJ1-5; weak D call: TRBD1 (6 bases). Trimming pared 4 bases from V and 2 bases from J, leaving 12 bases between. CDR1 and CDR2 from the germline V gene are ENHRY and SYGVKD. This CDR3 region has 15 residues.